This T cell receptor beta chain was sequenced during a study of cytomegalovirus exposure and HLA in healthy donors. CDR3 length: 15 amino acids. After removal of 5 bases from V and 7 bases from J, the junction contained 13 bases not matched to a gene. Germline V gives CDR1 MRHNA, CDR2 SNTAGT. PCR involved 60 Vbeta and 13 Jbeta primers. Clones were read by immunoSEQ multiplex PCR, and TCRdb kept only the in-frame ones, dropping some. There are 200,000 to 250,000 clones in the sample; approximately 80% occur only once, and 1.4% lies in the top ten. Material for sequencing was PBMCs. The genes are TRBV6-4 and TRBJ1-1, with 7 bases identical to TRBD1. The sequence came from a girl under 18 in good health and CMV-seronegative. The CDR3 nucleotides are TGTGCCAGCAGTCCTTTACCGGGACAGAGTTTTGAAGCTTTCTTT. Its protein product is CASSPLPGQSFEAFF.